Given below is one T cell receptor (beta chain) in context. Its antigen is undetermined. These data come from a study of T cell repertoires in cytomegalovirus infection. Study summary: CMV epitopes used comprised recently identified HLA-C-restricted ones and well-studied HLA-B-restricted ones. From public TCR beta signatures came an indication of both CMV infection and matching HLA type.

Notes on the study in general: Carriers of CMV plus the relevant HLA were identified by cumulative public TCR beta family frequency. Clonotypes of TCR beta that were HLA-C-restricted and CMV-specific dominated the ex vivo response.

The V end lost 1 base, the J end lost 3 bases, and 10 bases lay between the germline ends. The CDR3 spans 15 residues. CDR1 is MDHEN, CDR2 SYDVKM, per germline. TCRdb reprocessed the reads with MiXCR, giving one entry per CDR3 protein. The sample records about 770,000 distinct CDR3 sequences, 25% to 30% being singletons. This sequence joins TRBV28 and TRBJ1-5; D gene unclear. The sequencing used cultured CD8+ T cells from PBMCs, collected from culture after CMV antigen stimulation. The TCR sequence derives from a human donor in good health (CMV status not recorded). Some clones in this sample may be carry-over from other donors' samples. CDR3 residues: CASSLYSGINQPQHF. In DNA, the CDR3 is TGTGCCAGCAGTTTATACTCGGGGATCAATCAGCCCCAGCATTTT.